This T cell receptor (beta chain) comes out of a study of T cells in Graves' hyperthyroidism and ophthalmopathy. The sample holds a few counts of this clonotype. RNA transcripts gave rise to amplified TCR beta CDR3 regions. An initial round of RT-PCR targeting the TCR CDR3 relied on the HTBI primer set. MiXCR was run by TCRdb on the multiplex PCR reads, yielding one entry per CDR3 protein. The sample yields some 530,000 distinct CDR3 sequences, 20% to 25% seen once. V lost 8 bases and J lost 4, with 7 bases in between. The CDR3 runs 11 residues. Germline CDR1 SGHTA, CDR2 FQGNSA. V is TRBV7-2 and J is TRBJ2-3; no reliable D call. Sequenced: blood. The TCR comes from a woman between 65 and 79 years old with Graves' ophthalmopathy. CDR3 loop: CASVLSDTQYF. The CDR3, as DNA: TGTGCCAGCGTCCTTTCAGATACGCAGTATTTT.